This record looks at one T cell receptor beta chain sequence and its context. The sample comes from a study of T-cell reconstitution after alpha-beta-depleted transplantation in children. TCRbeta library preparation incorporated unique molecular identifiers. TCRdb analysed the PCR reads with MiXCR anew, one entry per CDR3 protein. The sample yields 600,000 to 700,000 distinct CDR3 sequences, around 16% seen once. Germline V gives CDR1 SGHKS, CDR2 YYEKEE (reference sequence). The CDR3 covers 16 residues. V was shortened by 0 bases and J by 3 bases, with 10 bases between the two germline ends. This chain joins TRBV5-5 and TRBJ1-6; D remains unclear. The receptor was derived from a human donor who donated a stem cell graft to a child with acute myeloid leukemia. The sample was PBMCs from the stem cell graft donor, taken from the stem cell graft. CDR3 region: CASSLAAFNYNSPLHF. CDR3 coding DNA: TGTGCCAGCAGCTTGGCCGCATTCAACTATAATTCACCCCTCCACTTT.